These T cell receptor beta chains were read from a single sample in a study of blood T cell repertoires in COVID-19. Data came from immunoSEQ multiplex PCR; TCRdb stores just in-frame clones and leaves some out. This sample has 150,000 to 200,000 clones; roughly 75% occur once, and the top ten carry about 6.5%. Sequencing was performed on peripheral blood. Source of these receptors: a man between 65 and 80 years old with active or convalescent COVID-19. Both conserved end residues are part of each CDR3. The order of the fields is D gene, V gene, J gene, clone size, CDR3 protein, CDR3 DNA. The D gene is left open where the match is weak. The listing skips clone size in some rows; elsewhere it reads once, few, many or a size class.

.,TRBV7-8,TRBJ2-7,.,CASSPPGQTYEQYF,TGTGCCAGCAGCCCACCGGGACAAACTTACGAGCAGTACTTC
TRBD1,TRBV7-9,TRBJ1-2,once,CASSLDGGGDGYTF,TGTGCCAGCAGCTTAGATGGAGGGGGCGATGGCTACACCTTC
TRBD2,TRBV3-1/TRBV3-2,TRBJ2-1,.,CASSQRPSGGAGEQFF,TGTGCCAGCAGCCAACGACCTAGCGGGGGGGCGGGTGAGCAGTTCTTC
TRBD2,TRBV5-1,TRBJ2-2,few,CASSPSSGRVNTGELFF,TGCGCCAGCAGCCCCTCTAGCGGGAGGGTTAACACCGGGGAGCTGTTTTTT
.,TRBV7-9,TRBJ2-7,.,CASSLPGHGEQYF,TGTGCCAGCAGCTTACCGGGACATGGGGAGCAGTACTTC
TRBD1,TRBV24-1,TRBJ2-5,.,CATSDGRQGVGWETQYF,TGTGCCACCAGTGATGGGAGACAGGGAGTGGGATGGGAGACCCAGTACTTC
TRBD1,TRBV2,TRBJ2-2,few,CASSGTGGFPGELFF,TGTGCCAGCAGTGGTACAGGGGGCTTCCCCGGGGAGCTGTTTTTT
TRBD1,TRBV29-1,TRBJ1-2,.,CSVTGQGQDGYTF,TGCAGCGTGACAGGACAGGGCCAAGATGGCTACACCTTC
.,TRBV30,TRBJ1-1,.,CAWSTGTLNTEAFF,TGTGCCTGGAGTACCGGGACACTGAACACTGAAGCTTTCTTT
.,TRBV9,TRBJ1-6,.,CASSWEAGDNSPLHF,TGTGCCAGCAGCTGGGAAGCAGGGGATAATTCACCCCTCCACTTT
.,TRBV6-5,TRBJ2-1,.,CASKGDYNEQFF,TGTGCCAGCAAGGGGGACTACAATGAGCAGTTCTTC
.,TRBV18,TRBJ1-2,.,CASSPLSGWEGYTF,TGTGCCAGCTCACCACTCTCCGGGTGGGAGGGCTACACCTTC
TRBD1,TRBV2,TRBJ2-5,.,CASSEYGRGTETQYF,TGTGCCAGCAGTGAATATGGCAGGGGGACAGAGACCCAGTACTTC
TRBD1,TRBV6-1,TRBJ1-4,.,CASSSGQGGFEKLFF,TGTGCCAGCAGTAGCGGACAGGGAGGTTTTGAAAAACTGTTTTTT
.,TRBV19,TRBJ2-2,.,CACEGELGTGELFF,TGTGCCTGTGAGGGAGAGTTGGGCACCGGGGAGCTGTTTTTT
.,TRBV7-8,TRBJ2-1,.,CASSFYGRGHNEQFF,TGTGCCAGCAGCTTCTACGGGAGAGGCCACAATGAGCAGTTCTTC
TRBD2,TRBV7-9,TRBJ2-3,.,CASSQLAGGPADTQYF,TGTGCCAGCAGCCAATTAGCGGGGGGGCCAGCAGATACGCAGTATTTT
.,TRBV30,TRBJ2-7,once,CAWSRGTATYEQYF,TGTGCCTGGAGTCGGGGGACAGCAACCTACGAGCAGTACTTC
.,TRBV21-1,TRBJ1-1,.,CASSNGQGDEAFF,TGTGCCAGCAGCAACGGACAGGGCGACGAAGCTTTCTTT
.,TRBV6-5,TRBJ1-2,.,CASSPSAGSASGYTF,TGTGCCAGCAGTCCCTCAGCAGGATCTGCAAGTGGCTACACCTTC
.,TRBV7-9,TRBJ1-1,once,CASSPLGGVLMNTEAFF,TGTGCCAGCAGCCCCTTGGGAGGGGTCTTGATGAACACTGAAGCTTTCTTT
.,TRBV29-1,TRBJ1-1,.,CSVGGGTEAFF,TGCAGCGTCGGTGGAGGCACTGAAGCTTTCTTT
TRBD1,TRBV6-5,TRBJ2-7,.,CASSPTGDSSYEQYF,TGTGCCAGCAGCCCGACAGGGGACAGCTCCTACGAGCAGTACTTC
.,TRBV2,TRBJ1-1,few,CASTSSLRSEAFF,TGTGCCAGCACTAGCAGCCTGCGGAGTGAAGCTTTCTTT
.,TRBV4-1,TRBJ1-2,few,CASSQTLGVAPGGYTF,TGCGCCAGCAGCCAGACTTTGGGAGTTGCCCCTGGGGGCTACACCTTC
.,TRBV10-2,TRBJ1-5,.,CASKAVGGRQPQHF,TGCGCCAGCAAGGCGGTCGGGGGAAGGCAGCCCCAGCATTTT
.,TRBV18,TRBJ2-5,.,CASSLRREETQYF,TGTGCCAGCTCTCTACGACGGGAAGAGACCCAGTACTTC
TRBD1,TRBV5-4,TRBJ1-2,.,CASSRGQGREDGYTF,TGTGCCAGCAGCAGGGGACAGGGAAGGGAGGATGGCTACACCTTC
.,TRBV5-5,TRBJ2-3,.,CASSLEWGADTQYF,TGTGCCAGCAGCTTGGAATGGGGGGCAGATACGCAGTATTTT
.,TRBV30,TRBJ2-2,.,CAWKRGTGELFF,TGTGCCTGGAAAAGAGGAACCGGGGAGCTGTTTTTT
TRBD1,TRBV7-2,TRBJ1-6,.,CASSLRGPGQANSPLHF,TGTGCCAGCAGCCTCAGGGGACCGGGACAGGCTAATTCACCCCTCCACTTT
TRBD1,TRBV5-1,TRBJ1-1,.,CASSLATLQGADTEAFF,TGCGCCAGCAGCTTGGCGACTCTACAGGGGGCGGACACTGAAGCTTTCTTT
TRBD1,TRBV6-2/TRBV6-3,TRBJ1-1,.,CASSARQGGTEAFF,TGTGCCAGCAGTGCGCGACAGGGAGGCACTGAAGCTTTCTTT
.,TRBV19,TRBJ2-2,.,CASRVSGDILANTGELFF,TGTGCCAGTAGGGTTAGTGGTGACATCCTCGCGAACACCGGGGAGCTGTTTTTT
TRBD1,TRBV29-1,TRBJ2-6,.,CSVGWGGQGPSGANVLTF,TGCAGCGTTGGATGGGGGGGACAGGGGCCCTCTGGGGCCAACGTCCTGACTTTC
.,TRBV7-6,TRBJ1-1,.,CASSFGGEAFF,TGTGCCAGCAGCTTCGGCGGTGAAGCTTTCTTT
TRBD1,TRBV6-6,TRBJ1-2,.,CASSPVDREGGYTF,TGTGCCAGCAGCCCCGTGGACAGGGAGGGTGGCTACACCTTC
TRBD2,TRBV10-2,TRBJ2-5,.,CASSEGSGRATGETQYF,TGCGCCAGCAGTGAAGGTAGCGGGAGGGCCACAGGAGAGACCCAGTACTTC
.,TRBV5-1,TRBJ2-7,once,CASSLVVDYEQYF,TGCGCCAGCAGCTTGGTGGTAGACTACGAGCAGTACTTC
.,TRBV19,TRBJ2-3,.,CASSDTDSSTDTQYF,TGTGCCAGTAGTGATACAGATTCTAGCACAGATACGCAGTATTTT
.,TRBV6-6,TRBJ2-3,.,CASSSQGGGLVAQYF,TGTGCCAGCAGTTCTCAAGGTGGGGGCTTGGTTGCGCAGTATTTT
.,TRBV7-9,TRBJ2-5,few,CASSFQQETQYF,TGTGCCAGCAGCTTTCAACAAGAGACCCAGTACTTC
TRBD2,TRBV13,TRBJ2-3,.,CASSWNQRGGRDTQYF,TGTGCCAGCAGCTGGAACCAGCGGGGGGGCCGGGATACGCAGTATTTT
TRBD2,TRBV10-3,TRBJ2-1,.,CAIRGGDNEQFF,TGTGCCATCAGGGGGGGGGACAATGAGCAGTTCTTC
TRBD2,TRBV24-1,TRBJ2-1,.,CASSSGMSSYNEQFF,TGTGCCAGCTCTAGCGGGATGAGCTCCTACAATGAGCAGTTCTTC
TRBD1,TRBV7-2,TRBJ2-2,.,CASRPRGTGVDTGELFF,TGTGCCAGCAGGCCCCGTGGGACAGGGGTTGACACCGGGGAGCTGTTTTTT
.,TRBV10-2,TRBJ2-7,.,CASREIRPGSYEQYF,TGCGCCAGCAGAGAGATCCGGCCGGGATCCTACGAGCAGTACTTC
TRBD1,TRBV6-5,TRBJ2-2,once,CASSSGTGGGGELFF,TGTGCCAGCAGCTCCGGGACAGGGGGCGGCGGGGAGCTGTTTTTT
TRBD2,TRBV5-1,TRBJ2-1,.,CASSLAGGLLLKGRNEQFF,TGCGCCAGCAGCTTGGCTGGGGGACTACTCCTGAAAGGGAGAAATGAGCAGTTCTTC
.,TRBV5-1,TRBJ2-3,once,CASSLWGGSTDTQYF,TGCGCCAGCAGCTTGTGGGGAGGCAGCACAGATACGCAGTATTTT
.,TRBV24-1,TRBJ1-2,.,CATSDPLEGQGQGNYGYTF,TGTGCCACCAGTGATCCACTTGAAGGGCAGGGACAAGGGAACTATGGCTACACCTTC
.,TRBV7-2,TRBJ2-7,.,CASSFRDTTPEQYF,TGTGCCAGCAGCTTCCGGGACACCACCCCGGAGCAGTACTTC